The clone carrying this TCR beta chain was detected a few times. Its antigen remains unknown. V lost 9 bases to trimming and J lost 4 bases; unmatched junction nucleotides: 8. Germline CDR1 SGHNT, CDR2 YYREEE (reference sequence). This CDR3 is built from 13 residues. This sample was included in a study of blood T cells in healthy people across ages. Study-wide results and caveats: It was not known whether donors were CMV positive (a possible confounder of expanded clonotype changes). Both higher diversity and more naive CD4+ cells marked long-lived donors when set against aged donors. The recorded TCR beta diversity per million T cells decreased in a roughly linear manner with age. Diversity estimates drawn from one million T cells were deemed underestimates.

Using a J-beta primer mix together with a sample-barcoded 5' primer, a second PCR was run for about 6 to 11 cycles. MiXCR, applied by TCRdb to the 5' RACE reads, yields one record per CDR3 protein. The repertoire holds around 1,700,000 distinct CDR3 sequences, with roughly 27% as singletons. Input material: blood. The chain joins TRBV5-4 to TRBJ2-7; 9 bases line up with TRBD2. This TCR derives from a woman in her twenties or thirties in good health. In nucleotides, the CDR3 is TGTGCCACCCCTAGCGGGGCCCGATACGAGCAGTACTTC. Translating gives CATPSGARYEQYF.